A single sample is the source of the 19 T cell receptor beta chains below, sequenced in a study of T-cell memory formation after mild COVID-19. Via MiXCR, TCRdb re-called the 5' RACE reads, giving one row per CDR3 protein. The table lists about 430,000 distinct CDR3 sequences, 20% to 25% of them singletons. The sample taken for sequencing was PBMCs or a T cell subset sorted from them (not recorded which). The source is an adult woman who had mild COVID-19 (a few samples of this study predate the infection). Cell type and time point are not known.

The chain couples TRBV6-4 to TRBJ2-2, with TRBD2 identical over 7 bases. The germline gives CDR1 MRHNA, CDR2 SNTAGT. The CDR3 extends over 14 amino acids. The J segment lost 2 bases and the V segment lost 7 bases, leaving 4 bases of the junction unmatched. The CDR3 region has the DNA TGTGCCAGCAAGGCGGGGGTCAACACCGGGGAGCTGTTTTTT. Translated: CASKAGVNTGELFF.

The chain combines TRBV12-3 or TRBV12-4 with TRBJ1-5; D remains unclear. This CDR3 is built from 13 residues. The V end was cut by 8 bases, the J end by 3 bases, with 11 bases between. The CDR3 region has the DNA TGTGCCAGCTCGCCGGGGTTCAATCAGCCCCAGCATTTT. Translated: CASSPGFNQPQHF.

In nucleotides, the CDR3 is TGTGCCAGCAGTTATTCAGGGGGAAGGAATTCACCCCTCCACTTT. Amino acids: CASSYSGGRNSPLHF. V usage is TRBV6-5 and J usage is TRBJ1-6; 7 positions match TRBD1. Germline lookup yields CDR1 MNHEY and CDR2 SVGAGI. V shed 3 bases and J 7 bases; nucleotides not matched to a gene: 6. This CDR3 has 15 residues.

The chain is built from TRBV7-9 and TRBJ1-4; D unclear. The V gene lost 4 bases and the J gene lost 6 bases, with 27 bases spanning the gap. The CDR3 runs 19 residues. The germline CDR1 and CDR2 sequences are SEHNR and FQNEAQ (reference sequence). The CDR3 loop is CASSSTDVGLTPVDEKLFF. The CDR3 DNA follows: TGTGCCAGCAGCTCGACGGATGTGGGGTTGACGCCTGTTGATGAAAAACTGTTTTTT.

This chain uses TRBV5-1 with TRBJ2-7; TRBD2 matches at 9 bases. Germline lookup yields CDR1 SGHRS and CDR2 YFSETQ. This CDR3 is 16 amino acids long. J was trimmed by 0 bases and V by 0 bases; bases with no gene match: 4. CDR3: CASSLGSSGISYEQYF. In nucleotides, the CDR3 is TGCGCCAGCAGCTTGGGGTCTAGCGGGATCTCCTACGAGCAGTACTTC. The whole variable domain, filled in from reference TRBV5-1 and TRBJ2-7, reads KAGVTQTPRYLIKTRGQQVTLSCSPISGHRSVSWYQQTPGQGLQFLFEYFSETQRNKGNFPGRFSGRQFSNSRSEMNVSTLELGDSALYLCASSLGSSGISYEQYFGPGTRLTVT.

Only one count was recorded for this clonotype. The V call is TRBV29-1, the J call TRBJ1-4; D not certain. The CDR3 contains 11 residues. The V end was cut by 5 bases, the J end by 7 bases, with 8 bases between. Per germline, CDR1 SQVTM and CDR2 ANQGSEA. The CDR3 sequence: CSVTRREKLFF. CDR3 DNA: TGCAGCGTTACCAGGCGTGAAAAACTGTTTTTT.

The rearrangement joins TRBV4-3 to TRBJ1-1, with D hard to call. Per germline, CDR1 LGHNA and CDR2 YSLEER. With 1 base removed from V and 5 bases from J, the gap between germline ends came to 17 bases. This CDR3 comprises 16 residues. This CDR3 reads CASSQASPGELTEAFF. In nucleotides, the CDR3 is TGCGCCAGCAGCCAAGCGTCCCCCGGGGAGTTAACTGAAGCTTTCTTT.

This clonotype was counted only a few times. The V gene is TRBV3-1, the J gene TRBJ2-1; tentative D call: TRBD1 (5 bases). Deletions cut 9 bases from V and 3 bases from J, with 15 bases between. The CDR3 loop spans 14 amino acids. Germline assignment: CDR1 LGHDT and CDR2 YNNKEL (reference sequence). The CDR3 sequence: CASSRQQFYNEQFF. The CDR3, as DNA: TGTGCCAGTTCTCGACAGCAATTCTACAATGAGCAGTTCTTC.

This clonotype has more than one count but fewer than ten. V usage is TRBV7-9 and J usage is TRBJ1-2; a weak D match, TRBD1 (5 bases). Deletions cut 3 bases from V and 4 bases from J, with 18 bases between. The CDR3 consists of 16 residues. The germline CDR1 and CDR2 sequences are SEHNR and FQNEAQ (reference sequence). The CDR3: CASSLGDGDYPYGYTF. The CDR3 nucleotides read TGTGCCAGCAGCTTGGGGGACGGGGACTACCCCTATGGCTACACCTTC.

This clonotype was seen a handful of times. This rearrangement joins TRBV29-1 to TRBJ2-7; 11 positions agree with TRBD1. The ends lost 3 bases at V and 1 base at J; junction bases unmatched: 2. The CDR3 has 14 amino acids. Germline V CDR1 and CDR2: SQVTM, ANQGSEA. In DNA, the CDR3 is TGCAGCGTTGAGGGACAGGGGGGATCCTACGAGCAGTACTTC. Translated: CSVEGQGGSYEQYF.

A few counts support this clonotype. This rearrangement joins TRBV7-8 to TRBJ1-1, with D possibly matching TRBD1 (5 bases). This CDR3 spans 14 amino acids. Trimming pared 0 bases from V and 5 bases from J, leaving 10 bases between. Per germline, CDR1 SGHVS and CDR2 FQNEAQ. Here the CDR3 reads CASSLARVGTEAFF. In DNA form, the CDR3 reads TGTGCCAGCAGCTTAGCCAGGGTAGGAACTGAAGCTTTCTTT.

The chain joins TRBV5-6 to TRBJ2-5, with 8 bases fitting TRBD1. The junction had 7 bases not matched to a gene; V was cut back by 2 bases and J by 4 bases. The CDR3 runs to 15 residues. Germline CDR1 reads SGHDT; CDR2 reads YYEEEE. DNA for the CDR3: TGTGCCAGCAGCTTTGGAGGCAGGGGGCTAGAGACCCAGTACTTC. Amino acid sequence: CASSFGGRGLETQYF.

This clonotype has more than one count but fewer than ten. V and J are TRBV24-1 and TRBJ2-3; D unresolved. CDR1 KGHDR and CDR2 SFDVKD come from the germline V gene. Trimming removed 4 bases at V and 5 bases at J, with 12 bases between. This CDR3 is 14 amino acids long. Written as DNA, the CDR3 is TGTGCCACCAGTGAACCAGGACCTCTAGATACGCAGTATTTT. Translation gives CATSEPGPLDTQYF.

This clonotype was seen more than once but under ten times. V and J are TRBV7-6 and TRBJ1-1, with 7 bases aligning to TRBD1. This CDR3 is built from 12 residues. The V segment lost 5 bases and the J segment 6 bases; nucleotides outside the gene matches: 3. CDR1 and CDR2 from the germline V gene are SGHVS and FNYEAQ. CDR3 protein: CASSNDRAEAFF. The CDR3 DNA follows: TGTGCCAGCAGCAACGACAGGGCTGAAGCTTTCTTT.

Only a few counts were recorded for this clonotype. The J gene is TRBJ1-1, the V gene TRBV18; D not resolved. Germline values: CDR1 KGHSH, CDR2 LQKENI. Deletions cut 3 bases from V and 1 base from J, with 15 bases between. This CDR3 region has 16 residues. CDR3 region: CASSPTRTSKNTEAFF. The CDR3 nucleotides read TGTGCCAGCTCACCCACCCGGACCTCGAAGAACACTGAAGCTTTCTTT.

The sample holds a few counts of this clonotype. CDR3 sequence: CASSQSGAGGRNEQFF. The CDR3 nucleotides are TGTGCCAGCAGCCAGTCGGGGGCAGGGGGCAGGAATGAGCAGTTCTTC. This chain links TRBV7-3 with TRBJ2-1; 8 bases line up with TRBD1. After removal of 5 bases from V and 7 bases from J, the junction contained 13 bases not matched to a gene. CDR1 and CDR2 (germline): SGHTA, FQGTGA. The CDR3 sequence is 16 residues long.

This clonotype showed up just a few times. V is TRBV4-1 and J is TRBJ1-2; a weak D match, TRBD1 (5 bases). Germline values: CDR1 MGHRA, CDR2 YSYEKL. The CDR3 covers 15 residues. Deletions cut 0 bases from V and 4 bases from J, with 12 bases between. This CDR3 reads CASSQDGQGSYGYTF. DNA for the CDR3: TGCGCCAGCAGCCAAGACGGGCAGGGAAGCTATGGCTACACCTTC.

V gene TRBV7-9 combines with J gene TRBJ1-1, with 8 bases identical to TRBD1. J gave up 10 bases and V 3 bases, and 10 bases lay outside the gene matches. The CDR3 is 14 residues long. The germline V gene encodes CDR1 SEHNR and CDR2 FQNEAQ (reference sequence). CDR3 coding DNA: TGTGCCAGCAGCTTCGGGACAGGATTCGGTGGAGCTTTCTTT. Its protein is CASSFGTGFGGAFF.

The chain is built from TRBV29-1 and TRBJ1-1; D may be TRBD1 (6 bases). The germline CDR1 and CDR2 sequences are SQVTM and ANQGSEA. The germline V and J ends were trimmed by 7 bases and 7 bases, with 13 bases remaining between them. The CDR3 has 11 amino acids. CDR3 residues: CSAIRDNEAFF. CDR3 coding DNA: TGCAGCGCTATACGGGACAATGAAGCTTTCTTT.